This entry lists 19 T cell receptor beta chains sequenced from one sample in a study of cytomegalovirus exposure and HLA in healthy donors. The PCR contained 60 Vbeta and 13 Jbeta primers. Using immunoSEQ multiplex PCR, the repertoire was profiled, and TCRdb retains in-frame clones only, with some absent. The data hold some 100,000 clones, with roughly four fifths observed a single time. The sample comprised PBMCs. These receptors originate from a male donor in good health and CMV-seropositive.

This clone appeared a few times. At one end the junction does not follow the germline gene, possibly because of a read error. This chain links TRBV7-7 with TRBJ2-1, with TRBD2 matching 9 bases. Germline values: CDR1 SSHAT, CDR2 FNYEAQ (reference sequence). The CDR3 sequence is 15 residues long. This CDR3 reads CASSSGTSTYNEQFF. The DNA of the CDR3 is TGTGCTAGCAGCTCCGGGACTAGCACTTACAATGAGCAGTTCTTC.

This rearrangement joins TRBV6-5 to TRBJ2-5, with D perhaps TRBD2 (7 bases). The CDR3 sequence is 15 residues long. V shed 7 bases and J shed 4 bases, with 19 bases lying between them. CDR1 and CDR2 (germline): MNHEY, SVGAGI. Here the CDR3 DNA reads TGTGCCAGCACCCTGGGGGGGGGCCATGGAGAGACCCAGTACTTC. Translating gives CASTLGGGHGETQYF.

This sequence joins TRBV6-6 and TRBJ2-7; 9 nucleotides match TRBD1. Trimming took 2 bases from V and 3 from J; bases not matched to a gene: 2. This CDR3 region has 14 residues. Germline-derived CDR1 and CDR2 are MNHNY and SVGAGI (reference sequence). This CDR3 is CASSYRDRVYEQYF. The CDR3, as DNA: TGTGCCAGCAGTTACAGGGACAGGGTCTACGAGCAGTACTTC.

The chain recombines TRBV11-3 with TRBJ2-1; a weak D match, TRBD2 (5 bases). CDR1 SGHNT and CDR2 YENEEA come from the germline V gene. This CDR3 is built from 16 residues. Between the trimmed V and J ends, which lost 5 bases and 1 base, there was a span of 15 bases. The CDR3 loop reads CASSPGMGPSYNEQFF. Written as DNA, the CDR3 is TGTGCCAGCAGCCCCGGGATGGGCCCTTCCTACAATGAGCAGTTCTTC. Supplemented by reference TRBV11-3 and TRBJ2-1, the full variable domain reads EAGVVQSPRYKIIEKKQPVAFWCNPISGHNTLYWYLQNLGQGPELLIRYENEEAVDDSQLPKDRFSAERLKGVDSTLKIQPAELGDSAVYLCASSPGMGPSYNEQFFGPGTRLTVL.

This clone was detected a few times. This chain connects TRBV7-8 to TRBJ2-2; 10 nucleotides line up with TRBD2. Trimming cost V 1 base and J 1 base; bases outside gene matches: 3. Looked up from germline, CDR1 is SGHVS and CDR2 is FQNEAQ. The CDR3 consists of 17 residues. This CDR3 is CASSLDRLAGNTGELFF. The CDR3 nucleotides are TGTGCCAGCAGCTTAGACAGACTAGCGGGGAACACCGGGGAGCTGTTTTTT.

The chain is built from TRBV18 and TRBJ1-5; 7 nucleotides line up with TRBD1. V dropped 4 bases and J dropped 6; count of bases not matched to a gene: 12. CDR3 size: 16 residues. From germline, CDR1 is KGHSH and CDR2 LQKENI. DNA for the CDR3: TGTGCCAGCTCACGGAATGATGGACAGGCGGGTCAGCCCCAGCATTTT. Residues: CASSRNDGQAGQPQHF. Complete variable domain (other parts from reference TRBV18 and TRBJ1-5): NAGVMQNPRHLVRRRGQEARLRCSPMKGHSHVYWYRQLPEEGLKFMVYLQKENIIDESGMPKERFSAEFPKEGPSILRIQQVVRGDSAAYFCASSRNDGQAGQPQHFGDGTRLSIL.

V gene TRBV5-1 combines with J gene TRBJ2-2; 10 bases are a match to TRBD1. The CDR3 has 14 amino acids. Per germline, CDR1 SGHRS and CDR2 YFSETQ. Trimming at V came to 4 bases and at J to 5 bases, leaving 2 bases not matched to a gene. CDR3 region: CASSMGQGTGELFF. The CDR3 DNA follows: TGCGCCAGCAGCATGGGACAGGGGACCGGGGAGCTGTTTTTT.

The CDR3 bases are TGTGCCAGCAGCCCGGGGAATCAGCCCCAGCATTTT. This encodes CASSPGNQPQHF. The J gene is TRBJ1-5, the V gene TRBV2; no firm D call. V dropped 6 bases and J dropped 4 bases, with 7 bases sitting between them. Germline V lookup: CDR1 SNHLY, CDR2 FYNNEI. The CDR3 totals 12 residues. Full variable domain (missing parts from reference TRBV2 and TRBJ1-5): EPEVTQTPSHQVTQMGQEVILRCVPISNHLYFYWYRQILGQKVEFLVSFYNNEISEKSEIFDDQFSVERPDGSNFTLKIRSTKLEDSAMYFCASSPGNQPQHFGDGTRLSIL.

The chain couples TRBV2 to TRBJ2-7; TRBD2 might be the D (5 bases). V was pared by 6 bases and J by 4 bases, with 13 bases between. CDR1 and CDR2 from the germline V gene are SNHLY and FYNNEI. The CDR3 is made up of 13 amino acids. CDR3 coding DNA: TGTGCCAGCAGAGAACCGGGATTATACGAGCAGTACTTC. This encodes CASREPGLYEQYF.

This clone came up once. CDR3 amino acids: CASSARPDRREPQHF. The CDR3 nucleotides are TGTGCCAGCAGCGCCCGCCCCGACAGGCGGGAGCCCCAGCATTTT. This chain links TRBV9 with TRBJ1-5, with a weak D call TRBD1 (6 bases). The ends were cut back, 3 bases at V and 8 bases at J, with 18 bases in the middle. Germline loops: CDR1 SGDLS, CDR2 YYNGEE. The CDR3 consists of 15 residues. The full variable domain, in which reference TRBV9 and TRBJ1-5 provide the parts outside the CDR3, is DSGVTQTPKHLITATGQRVTLRCSPRSGDLSVYWYQQSLDQGLQFLIQYYNGEERAKGNILERFSAQQFPDLHSELNLSSLELGDSALYFCASSARPDRREPQHFGDGTRLSIL.

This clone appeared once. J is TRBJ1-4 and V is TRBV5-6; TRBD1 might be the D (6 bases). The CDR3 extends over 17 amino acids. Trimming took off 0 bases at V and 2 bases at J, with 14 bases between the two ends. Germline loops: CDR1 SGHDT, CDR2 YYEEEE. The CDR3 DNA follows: TGTGCCAGCAGCTTGGCCAGGGGTTTTGCGACTAATGAAAAACTGTTTTTT. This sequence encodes CASSLARGFATNEKLFF.

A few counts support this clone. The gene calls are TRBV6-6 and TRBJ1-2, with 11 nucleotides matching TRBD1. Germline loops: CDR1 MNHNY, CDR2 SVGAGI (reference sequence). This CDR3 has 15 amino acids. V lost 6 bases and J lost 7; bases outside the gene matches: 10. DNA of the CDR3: TGTGCCAGCAGCCTAGCCGGACAGGGGGCGTTTGGCTACACCTTC. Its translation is CASSLAGQGAFGYTF.

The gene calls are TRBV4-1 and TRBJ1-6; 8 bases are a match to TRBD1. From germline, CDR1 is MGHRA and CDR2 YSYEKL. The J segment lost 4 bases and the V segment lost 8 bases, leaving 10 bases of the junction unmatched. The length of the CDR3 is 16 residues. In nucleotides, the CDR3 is TGCGCCAGCGGCGACCAGGGGGCTCCTTATAATTCACCCCTCCACTTT. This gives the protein CASGDQGAPYNSPLHF.

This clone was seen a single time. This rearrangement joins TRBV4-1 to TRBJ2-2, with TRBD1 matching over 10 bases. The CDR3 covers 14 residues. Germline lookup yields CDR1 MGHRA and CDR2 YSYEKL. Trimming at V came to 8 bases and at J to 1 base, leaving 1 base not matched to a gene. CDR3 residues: CASGQGENTGELFF. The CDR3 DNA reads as TGCGCCAGCGGACAGGGGGAGAACACCGGGGAGCTGTTTTTT.

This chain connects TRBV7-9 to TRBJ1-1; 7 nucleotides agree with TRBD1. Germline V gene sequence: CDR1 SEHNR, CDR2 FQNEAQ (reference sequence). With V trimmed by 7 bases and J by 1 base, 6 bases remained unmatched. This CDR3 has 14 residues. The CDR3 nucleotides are TGTGCCAGCACCAAGGGACAGCCGAACACTGAAGCTTTCTTT. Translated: CASTKGQPNTEAFF.

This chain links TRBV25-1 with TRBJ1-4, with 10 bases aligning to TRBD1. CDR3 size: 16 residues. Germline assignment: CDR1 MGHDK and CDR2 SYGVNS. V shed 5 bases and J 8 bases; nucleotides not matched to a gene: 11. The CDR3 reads CASSPLGDRGREKLFF. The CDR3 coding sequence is TGTGCCAGCAGTCCTCTAGGGGACAGGGGCCGGGAAAAACTGTTTTTT.

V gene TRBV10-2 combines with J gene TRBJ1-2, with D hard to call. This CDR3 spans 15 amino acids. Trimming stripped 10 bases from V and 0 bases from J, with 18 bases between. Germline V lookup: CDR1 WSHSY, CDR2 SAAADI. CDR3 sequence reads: CANSPRGSPNYGYTF. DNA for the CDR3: TGCGCCAACTCCCCCCGAGGGTCCCCTAACTATGGCTACACCTTC.

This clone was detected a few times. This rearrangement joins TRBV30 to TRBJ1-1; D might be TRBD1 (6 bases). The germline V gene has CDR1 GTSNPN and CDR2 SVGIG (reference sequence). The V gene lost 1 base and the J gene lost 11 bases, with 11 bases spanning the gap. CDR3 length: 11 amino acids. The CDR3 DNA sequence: TGTGCCTGGAGTGCAACGCAGGGGGCTTTCTTT. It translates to CAWSATQGAFF.

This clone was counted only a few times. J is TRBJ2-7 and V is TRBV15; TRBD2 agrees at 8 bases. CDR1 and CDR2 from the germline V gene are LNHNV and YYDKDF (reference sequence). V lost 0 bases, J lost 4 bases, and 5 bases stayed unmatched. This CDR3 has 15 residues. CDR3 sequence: CATSRDPGGEYEQYF. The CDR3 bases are TGTGCCACCAGCAGAGATCCGGGGGGGGAATACGAGCAGTACTTC.